These 20 T cell receptor beta chains share one sample of origin, sequenced in a study of yellow fever vaccine responses in identical twins. TCRdb fed the RT-PCR reads into MiXCR, producing one record per CDR3 protein. The sample contains 5,500 to 8,000 distinct CDR3 sequences, 86% of which appear only once. The material sequenced was T cells from blood (PBMCs), unsorted or a sorted subset (not recorded which), taken before or after yellow fever vaccination (not recorded which). The receptors stem from a young woman who received the yellow fever vaccine.

This sequence joins TRBV5-4 and TRBJ2-5; D ambiguous. The CDR3 is 12 amino acids. The germline gives CDR1 SGHNT, CDR2 YYREEE (reference sequence). Between the trimmed V and J ends, which lost 0 bases and 4 bases, there was a span of 4 bases. DNA for the CDR3: TGTGCCAGCAGCTTGGGGCCAGAGACCCAGTACTTC. It yields the protein CASSLGPETQYF.

This clonotype occurred a few times. The V call is TRBV10-3, the J call TRBJ1-3; 8 bases are shared with TRBD1. The J segment lost 4 bases and the V segment lost 6 bases, leaving 8 bases of the junction unmatched. The CDR3 covers 15 residues. In germline, CDR1 is ENHRY, CDR2 SYGVKD. CDR3 protein: CAISGTGTTGNTIYF. CDR3 nucleotide sequence: TGTGCCATCAGCGGGACAGGAACAACGGGAAACACCATATATTTT.

This chain uses TRBV2 with TRBJ1-1; TRBD1 matches at 7 bases. The germline V gene encodes CDR1 SNHLY and CDR2 FYNNEI. CDR3 length: 12 residues. The V segment lost 6 bases and the J segment 7 bases; nucleotides outside the gene matches: 5. The DNA of the CDR3 is TGTGCCAGCAGAGGGGGCGGAGGTGAAGCTTTCTTT. Translating gives CASRGGGGEAFF.

The chain carries TRBV11-2 and TRBJ1-3; the match to TRBD1 covers 7 bases. CDR1 and CDR2 (germline): SGHAT, FQNNGV. There are 16 residues in the CDR3. Trimming at V came to 6 bases and at J to 0 bases, leaving 8 bases not matched to a gene. The CDR3 DNA sequence: TGTGCCAGCAGGCAGACAGGGCCCCGCTCTGGAAACACCATATATTTT. Amino acid sequence: CASRQTGPRSGNTIYF.

V gene TRBV11-2 combines with J gene TRBJ2-3; D call uncertain. The germline V gene has CDR1 SGHAT and CDR2 FQNNGV. This CDR3 spans 12 amino acids. Trimming left V 5 bases short and J 10 bases short, with 13 bases between. The CDR3 nucleotides read TGTGCCAGCAGCCGTCCGGCCCCCCCGCAGTATTTT. Amino acid sequence: CASSRPAPPQYF.

The rearrangement joins TRBV28 to TRBJ2-5; D gene ambiguous. The CDR3 consists of 14 residues. CDR1 and CDR2 (germline): MDHEN, SYDVKM. V dropped 5 bases and J dropped 2 bases, with 12 bases sitting between them. The CDR3 sequence is CASSPVGKQETQYF. CDR3 coding DNA: TGTGCCAGCAGTCCCGTGGGGAAGCAAGAGACCCAGTACTTC. The complete variable domain, with remaining parts taken from reference TRBV28 and TRBJ2-5, reads DVKVTQSSRYLVKRTGEKVFLECVQDMDHENMFWYRQDPGLGLRLIYFSYDVKMKEKGDIPEGYSVSREKKERFSLILESASTNQTSMYLCASSPVGKQETQYFGPGTRLLVL.

The CDR3 is CASSLGGTGVETQYF. CDR3 DNA sequence: TGTGCCAGCAGCTTAGGTGGGACAGGGGTTGAGACCCAGTACTTC. The chain joins TRBV11-3 to TRBJ2-5; 10 nucleotides line up with TRBD1. V was clipped by 1 base and J by 5 bases; unmatched bases: 4. CDR3 size: 15 residues. The germline V gene has CDR1 SGHNT and CDR2 YENEEA.

The chain employs TRBV10-3 and TRBJ1-6, with a tentative D call TRBD1 (5 bases). Per germline, CDR1 ENHRY and CDR2 SYGVKD. V shed 10 bases and J shed 0 bases, with 19 bases lying between them. The CDR3 is 17 residues long. The CDR3 reads CATASGQGGSYNSPLHF. DNA of the CDR3: TGTGCCACGGCTTCAGGGCAGGGCGGCTCCTATAATTCACCCCTCCACTTT.

The chain links TRBV29-1 to TRBJ2-4; 9 bases agree with TRBD1. The ends lost 7 bases at V and 3 bases at J; junction bases unmatched: 7. This CDR3 has 14 amino acids. Germline V gene lookup returns CDR1 SQVTM and CDR2 ANQGSEA. This CDR3 reads CSAGTGTGKNIQYF. For the CDR3, the DNA is TGCAGCGCTGGGACAGGGACGGGCAAAAACATTCAGTACTTC.

The V call is TRBV4-3, the J call TRBJ2-7; D is unclear. There are 13 residues in the CDR3. The V gene lost 3 bases and the J gene lost 4 bases, with 10 bases spanning the gap. The germline gives CDR1 LGHNA, CDR2 YSLEER. Here the CDR3 reads CASSHRTAYEQYF. DNA of the CDR3: TGCGCCAGCAGCCATAGGACCGCATACGAGCAGTACTTC.

This clonotype was observed a handful of times. The V call is TRBV28, the J call TRBJ2-1; the D gene is possibly TRBD1 (6 bases). Germline V CDR1 and CDR2: MDHEN, SYDVKM. The CDR3 has 14 amino acids. Trimming took off 6 bases at V and 4 bases at J, with 13 bases between the two ends. CDR3 sequence (DNA): TGTGCCAGCAGCTTGTCCAGGGGTTACAATGAGCAGTTCTTC. Its translation is CASSLSRGYNEQFF.

The chain couples TRBV24-1 to TRBJ2-7, with 9 bases lining up with TRBD1. Germline CDR1 and CDR2: KGHDR and SFDVKD. The length of the CDR3 is 14 residues. Trimming cost V 2 bases and J 5 bases; bases outside gene matches: 3. The CDR3 region has the DNA TGTGCCACCAGTGATTCGGACAGGGGCCACGAGCAGTACTTC. Translated: CATSDSDRGHEQYF.

This clonotype occurred a few times. V usage is TRBV2 and J usage is TRBJ1-2; 8 nucleotides agree with TRBD1. Per the germline V gene, CDR1 is SNHLY and CDR2 is FYNNEI. The CDR3 runs 15 residues. V was pared by 7 bases and J by 4 bases, with 11 bases of the junction left unmatched. CDR3 DNA sequence: TGTGCCAGCATGTTGGGACAGGCCAGCGGCTATGGCTACACCTTC. As protein: CASMLGQASGYGYTF.

This clonotype is a singleton in its sample. The chain carries TRBV29-1 and TRBJ2-5, with D uncertain. The CDR3 length is 13 residues. CDR1 is SQVTM, CDR2 ANQGSEA, per germline. The V end was cut by 1 base, the J end by 3 bases, with 9 bases between. The CDR3 protein is CSVEGERKETQYF. CDR3 coding DNA: TGCAGCGTTGAAGGGGAAAGGAAAGAGACCCAGTACTTC.

The rearrangement uses TRBV20-1 and TRBJ2-3; D is perhaps TRBD2 (6 bases). The V end lost 8 bases, the J end lost 2 bases, and 14 bases lay between the germline ends. The CDR3 spans 13 residues. In germline, CDR1 is DFQATT, CDR2 SNEGSKA (reference sequence). In DNA, the CDR3 is TGCAGTCTGTGGGACTCCCACACAGATACGCAGTATTTT. It encodes CSLWDSHTDTQYF.

The chain uses TRBV7-2 and TRBJ2-7, with D uncertain. The V end lost 0 bases, the J end lost 5 bases, and 8 bases lay between the germline ends. From germline, CDR1 is SGHTA and CDR2 FQGNSA. CDR3 length equals 13 residues. The CDR3 bases are TGTGCCAGCAGCTTAGCTATCGGTCACGAGCAGTACTTC. Translation gives CASSLAIGHEQYF.

The chain carries TRBV29-1 and TRBJ2-1; D gene unclear. The V gene lost 6 bases and the J gene lost 2 bases, with 8 bases spanning the gap. The CDR3 sequence is 12 residues long. Germline CDR1 and CDR2: SQVTM and ANQGSEA. CDR3 coding DNA: TGCAGCGTCGAACGGACCTACAATGAGCAGTTCTTC. This codes for CSVERTYNEQFF.

Only a few counts were recorded for this clonotype. The chain joins TRBV29-1 to TRBJ2-5; D could derive from TRBD1 or TRBD2 (5 bases each). Looked up from germline, CDR1 is SQVTM and CDR2 is ANQGSEA. This CDR3 region has 13 residues. The V gene lost 6 bases and the J gene lost 1 base, with 12 bases spanning the gap. Here the CDR3 reads CSVVQGPQETQYF. The CDR3 DNA is TGCAGCGTAGTCCAGGGACCCCAAGAGACCCAGTACTTC.

This clonotype was recorded only once. The chain is built from TRBV4-1 and TRBJ2-1; 16 positions match TRBD2. Germline CDR1 reads MGHRA; CDR2 reads YSYEKL. The CDR3 extends over 16 amino acids. V gave up 8 bases and J gave up 9 bases; unmatched junction bases: 10. This CDR3 reads CASDLGTSGGASEQFF. The CDR3 region has the DNA TGCGCCAGCGACCTCGGGACTAGCGGGGGGGCTTCTGAGCAGTTCTTC.

This clonotype was found once. This sequence joins TRBV29-1 and TRBJ2-5; the D gene is possibly TRBD2 (5 bases). Per the germline V gene, CDR1 is SQVTM and CDR2 is ANQGSEA. This CDR3 spans 13 amino acids. Trimming removed 6 bases from V and 1 base from J, with 12 bases in between. In DNA form, the CDR3 reads TGCAGCGTCACGGGGTTGGGCCAAGAGACCCAGTACTTC. Translated, it gives CSVTGLGQETQYF.